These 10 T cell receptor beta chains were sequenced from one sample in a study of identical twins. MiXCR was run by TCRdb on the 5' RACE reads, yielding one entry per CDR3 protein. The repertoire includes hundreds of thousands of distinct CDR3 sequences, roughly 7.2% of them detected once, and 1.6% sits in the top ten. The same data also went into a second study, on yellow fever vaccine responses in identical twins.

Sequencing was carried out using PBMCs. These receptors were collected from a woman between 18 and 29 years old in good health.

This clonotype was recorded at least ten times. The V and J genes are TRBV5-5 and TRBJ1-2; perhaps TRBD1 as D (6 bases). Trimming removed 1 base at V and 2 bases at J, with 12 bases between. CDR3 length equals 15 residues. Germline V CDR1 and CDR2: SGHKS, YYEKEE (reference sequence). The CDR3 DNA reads TGTGCCAGCAGCTTGTGGCGACAGGCCAACTATGGCTACACCTTC. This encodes CASSLWRQANYGYTF.

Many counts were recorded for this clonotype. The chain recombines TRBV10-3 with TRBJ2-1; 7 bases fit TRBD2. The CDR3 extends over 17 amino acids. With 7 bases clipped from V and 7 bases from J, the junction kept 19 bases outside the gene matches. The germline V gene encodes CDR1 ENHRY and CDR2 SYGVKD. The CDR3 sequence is CAITGSRGGGSQNEQFF. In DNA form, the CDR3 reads TGTGCCATCACAGGATCCCGAGGAGGCGGGAGTCAAAATGAGCAGTTCTTC.

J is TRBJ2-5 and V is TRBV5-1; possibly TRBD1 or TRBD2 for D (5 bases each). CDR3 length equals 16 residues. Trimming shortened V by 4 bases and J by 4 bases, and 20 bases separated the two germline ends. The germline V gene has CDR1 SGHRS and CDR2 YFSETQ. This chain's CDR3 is CASSPEPGPVGETQYF. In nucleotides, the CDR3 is TGCGCCAGCAGCCCCGAGCCGGGGCCGGTAGGAGAGACCCAGTACTTC.

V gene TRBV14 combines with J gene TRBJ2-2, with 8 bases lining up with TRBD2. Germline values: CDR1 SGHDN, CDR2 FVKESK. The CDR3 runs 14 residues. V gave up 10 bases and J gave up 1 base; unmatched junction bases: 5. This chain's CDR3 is CATSAGVNTGELFF. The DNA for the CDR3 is TGTGCCACGTCAGCGGGAGTGAACACCGGGGAGCTGTTTTTT.

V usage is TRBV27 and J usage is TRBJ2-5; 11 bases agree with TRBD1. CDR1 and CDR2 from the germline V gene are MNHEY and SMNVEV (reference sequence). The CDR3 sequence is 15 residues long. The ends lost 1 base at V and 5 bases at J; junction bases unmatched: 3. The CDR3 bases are TGTGCCAGCAGTTTATGGGGACAGGGGGGGGAGACCCAGTACTTC. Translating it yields CASSLWGQGGETQYF.

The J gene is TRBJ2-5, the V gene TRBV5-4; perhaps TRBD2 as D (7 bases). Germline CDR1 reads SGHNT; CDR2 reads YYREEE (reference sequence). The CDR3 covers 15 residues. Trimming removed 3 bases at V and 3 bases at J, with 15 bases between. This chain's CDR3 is CASSSGGLLEETQYF. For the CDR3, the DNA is TGTGCCAGCAGCTCCGGGGGGCTGTTGGAAGAGACCCAGTACTTC.

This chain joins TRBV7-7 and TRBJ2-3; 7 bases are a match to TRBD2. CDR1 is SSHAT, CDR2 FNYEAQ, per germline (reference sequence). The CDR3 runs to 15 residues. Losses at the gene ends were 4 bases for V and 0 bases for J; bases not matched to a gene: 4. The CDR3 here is CASSSSGMSTDTQYF. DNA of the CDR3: TGTGCCAGCAGCTCTAGCGGTATGAGCACAGATACGCAGTATTTT.

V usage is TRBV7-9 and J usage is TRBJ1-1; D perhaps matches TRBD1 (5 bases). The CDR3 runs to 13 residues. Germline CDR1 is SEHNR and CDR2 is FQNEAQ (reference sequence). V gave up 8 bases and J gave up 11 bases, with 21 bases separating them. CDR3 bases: TGTGCCAGCTTCAGACCTGGGGGGATAGTCGCTTTCTTT. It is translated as CASFRPGGIVAFF.

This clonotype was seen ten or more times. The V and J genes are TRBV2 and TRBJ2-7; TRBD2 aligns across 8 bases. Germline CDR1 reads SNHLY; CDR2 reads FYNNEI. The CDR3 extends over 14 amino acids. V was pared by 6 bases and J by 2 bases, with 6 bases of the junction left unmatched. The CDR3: CASREKGLAYEQYF. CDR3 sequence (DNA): TGTGCCAGCAGGGAAAAGGGACTAGCCTACGAGCAGTACTTC.

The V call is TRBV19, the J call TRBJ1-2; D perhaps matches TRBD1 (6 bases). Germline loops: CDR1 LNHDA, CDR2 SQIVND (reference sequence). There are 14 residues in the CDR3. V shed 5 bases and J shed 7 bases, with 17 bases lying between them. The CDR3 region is CASSDTGTSPGYTF. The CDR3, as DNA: TGTGCCAGTAGTGACACCGGGACATCCCCTGGCTACACCTTC.